This T cell receptor beta chain was retrieved from a study of blood T cell repertoires in COVID-19. For the study at large: The analysed material was cDNA or gDNA that came from T cells, B-cell-depleted T cells, or PBMCs.

The CDR3 sequence is 13 residues long. The germline V gene has CDR1 MRHNA and CDR2 SNTAGT. V shed 2 bases, J shed 6 bases, and the junction held 2 bases outside the gene matches. Participants, about 18 to 95 years old, spanned 25 or so US areas. Donors in Cohort 3 counted as recovered after two negative PCRs, clearance, or symptom resolution. Per the study methods: By means of reference gene primer amplification, nucleated cell counts were estimated. Clones were sequenced by immunoSEQ multiplex PCR, and TCRdb holds only the in-frame ones, with some missing. Clone size and the V and J calls come from that table; the DNA yielded D and trimming. The sample lists roughly 250,000 clones; 70% to 90% were seen once.

The chain has TRBV6-4 and TRBJ1-1; TRBD1 matches 8 bases. This sequence was found in a woman in her fifties or sixties who had recovered from COVID-19. The sample taken for sequencing was PBMCs or T cells enriched from blood (not recorded which). This CDR3 is CASSDETGAEAFF. The CDR3, as DNA: TGTGCCAGCAGTGACGAGACAGGGGCTGAAGCTTTCTTT.